This T cell receptor beta chain was recovered during a study of OX40 agonist ivuxolimab in advanced cancers. The wider study: Patients enrolled in dose escalation were diagnosed with hepatocellular carcinoma, melanoma, renal cell or head and neck cancer. Prior anti-PD-1, anti-PD-L1 or anti-CTLA-4 therapy did not bar entry, and more than 35% had some. The study, taken as a whole, reports: CD4+ and CD8+ blood T cells expanded clonally by week 6 at 0.1 to 3.0 mg/kg.

Germline CDR1 and CDR2: MNHEY and SMNVEV (reference sequence). CDR3 size: 15 residues. V trimming: 4 bases; J trimming: 2 bases; junction bases outside the gene matches: 8. Of note for this clone: What it binds is not known.

Generated by immunoSEQ multiplex PCR, the TCRdb table keeps only in-frame clones and is missing some. Among 50,000 or so clones listed, about 86% were seen once. This sequence joins TRBV27 and TRBJ2-7; TRBD1 aligns across 7 bases. This TCR was sampled from an adult with an advanced solid tumor such as melanoma, head and neck, liver or kidney cancer. The sample here was CD4+ or CD8+ T cells sorted from blood, taken in a trial of the OX40 agonist ivuxolimab. The CDR3 region is CASSSYRGKTYEQYF. CDR3 coding DNA: TGTGCCAGCAGTTCCTACAGGGGAAAAACCTACGAGCAGTACTTC.